This TCR beta chain originates from a study of naive and memory T cell subsets. Two oligonucleotides, mixed equimolar, formed the beta constant-region primer covering TRBC1 and TRBC2. TCRdb passed the UMI-ligation and nested PCR reads through MiXCR, listing each CDR3 protein once. This repertoire shows some 100,000 distinct CDR3 sequences, about 7% found once; its top ten account for over 1.5%. Study-level results: Expression changes during T cell differentiation may affect RNA-based TCR counts.

The CDR3 has 17 amino acids. Germline V gene data show CDR1 as SNHLY and CDR2 as FYNNEI. V was clipped by 6 bases and J by 0 bases; unmatched bases: 8. Concerning this clonotype: Its antigen is unknown.

The source is a human donor in good health. The J gene is TRBJ2-6, the V gene TRBV2, with 7 bases fitting TRBD1. Sequenced sample: central memory CD4+ T cells from blood. The CDR3 nucleotides are TGTGCCAGCAGGAGGGACAGACAAATCTCTGGGGCCAACGTCCTGACTTTC. This encodes CASRRDRQISGANVLTF.